The 24 T cell receptor beta chains listed next were all sequenced from one sample in a study of CD8 T cells in ankylosing spondylitis. Study-level points and caveats: Roughly 8 highly homologous variants made up a TCR beta motif that seemed to typify ankylosing spondylitis blood.

TCRdb analysed the 5' RACE reads with MiXCR anew, one entry per CDR3 protein. This repertoire shows about 460,000 distinct CDR3 sequences, about 5.2% found once; its top ten account for roughly 3.5%. Antigens of these TCRs are unknown. The sample comprised blood, either unsorted or a sorted T cell fraction (not recorded which). Receptors were obtained from a male donor with ankylosing spondylitis.

This clonotype has ten or more counts. The chain has TRBV4-2 and TRBJ2-1; 8 bases are a match to TRBD2. Germline loops: CDR1 LGHNA, CDR2 YNFKEQ. The CDR3 totals 16 residues. The V and J ends lost 5 bases and 0 bases, in that order; junction bases with no gene match: 6. CDR3: CASSSGSGGSYNEQFF. The DNA for the CDR3 is TGTGCCAGCAGCTCGGGAAGCGGGGGCTCCTACAATGAGCAGTTCTTC.

This clonotype has at least ten counts. This chain links TRBV10-3 with TRBJ1-2; 7 nucleotides match TRBD1. The trim removed 7 bases at V and 2 bases at J, leaving 4 bases unmatched. The CDR3 extends over 13 amino acids. CDR1 and CDR2 (germline): ENHRY, SYGVKD. CDR3 in DNA: TGTGCCATCATGGGGACAGTCAACTATGGCTACACCTTC. The encoded protein is CAIMGTVNYGYTF.

The sample holds many counts of this clonotype. V and J are TRBV27 and TRBJ2-7; 7 positions agree with TRBD1. This CDR3 has 16 amino acids. Germline loops: CDR1 MNHEY, CDR2 SMNVEV (reference sequence). V lost 0 bases, J lost 3 bases, and 8 bases stayed unmatched. The CDR3 DNA reads as TGTGCCAGCAGTTTATCTCAGACAGGGTGGCACTACGAGCAGTACTTC. Its protein product is CASSLSQTGWHYEQYF.

This clonotype has a count of ten or more. The chain couples TRBV9 to TRBJ1-1; D is unclear. There are 14 residues in the CDR3. Germline CDR1 SGDLS, CDR2 YYNGEE. Trimming pared 4 bases from V and 1 base from J, leaving 11 bases between. For the CDR3, the DNA is TGTGCCAGCAGCTTTACAGCCCCGAACACTGAAGCTTTCTTT. Encoded protein: CASSFTAPNTEAFF.

The rearrangement uses TRBV27 and TRBJ2-2, with a weak D call TRBD2 (5 bases). The CDR3 spans 15 residues. Trimming took 4 bases from V and 6 from J, leaving 15 bases between them. Per germline, CDR1 MNHEY and CDR2 SMNVEV (reference sequence). This CDR3 reads CASSSRTWSPGELFF. The CDR3, as DNA: TGTGCCAGCAGTTCAAGGACTTGGAGCCCCGGGGAGCTGTTTTTT.

This clonotype was recorded at least ten times. The chain has TRBV7-9 and TRBJ2-1; TRBD2 might be the D (5 bases). This CDR3 is built from 16 residues. V lost 1 base and J 2 bases, leaving 12 bases between the germline ends. In germline, CDR1 is SEHNR, CDR2 FQNEAQ (reference sequence). The CDR3 protein is CASSLGWAGTYNEQFF. CDR3 coding DNA: TGTGCCAGCAGCTTAGGTTGGGCCGGGACCTACAATGAGCAGTTCTTC.

This clonotype was counted ten times or more. The chain links TRBV20-1 to TRBJ2-1; TRBD2 aligns across 7 bases. The V segment lost 6 bases and the J segment 0 bases; nucleotides outside the gene matches: 8. Germline V gives CDR1 DFQATT, CDR2 SNEGSKA (reference sequence). This CDR3 contains 15 residues. CDR3 sequence: CSAGGWGSSYNEQFF. CDR3 DNA: TGCAGTGCCGGGGGGTGGGGATCCTCCTACAATGAGCAGTTCTTC.

This clonotype came up many times. The chain employs TRBV5-1 and TRBJ1-1; D not resolved. Trimming shortened V by 0 bases and J by 0 bases, and 9 bases separated the two germline ends. Germline CDR1 is SGHRS and CDR2 is YFSETQ. The CDR3 has 15 residues. In DNA form, the CDR3 reads TGCGCCAGCAGCTTGGTTACGGGCCTGAACACTGAAGCTTTCTTT. This gives the protein CASSLVTGLNTEAFF. Full variable domain (missing parts from reference TRBV5-1 and TRBJ1-1): KAGVTQTPRYLIKTRGQQVTLSCSPISGHRSVSWYQQTPGQGLQFLFEYFSETQRNKGNFPGRFSGRQFSNSRSEMNVSTLELGDSALYLCASSLVTGLNTEAFFGQGTRLTVV.

The table lists this clonotype with many counts. The chain carries TRBV7-2 and TRBJ1-3; a possible D gene is TRBD1 (5 bases). Germline CDR1 reads SGHTA; CDR2 reads FQGNSA. The CDR3 is 16 amino acids. V lost 2 bases to trimming and J lost 0 bases, with 11 bases between them. As DNA, the CDR3 is TGTGCCAGCAGCTTACCCAGGGTGTACTCTGGAAACACCATATATTTT. It codes for CASSLPRVYSGNTIYF.

This clonotype was picked up many times. The gene calls are TRBV5-6 and TRBJ2-1; D may be TRBD1 (5 bases). Trimming cost V 1 base and J 3 bases, with 11 bases left between them. CDR1 is SGHDT, CDR2 YYEEEE, per germline. This CDR3 spans 15 amino acids. The CDR3 DNA sequence: TGTGCCAGCAGCTTGTGGCCAGGGTTCTACAATGAGCAGTTCTTC. Translating gives CASSLWPGFYNEQFF.

This clonotype came up a few times. The chain recombines TRBV6-2 or TRBV6-3 with TRBJ1-5; 7 positions agree with TRBD1. CDR1 MNHEY and CDR2 SVGEGT come from the germline V gene. Trimming took 6 bases from V and 7 from J; bases not matched to a gene: 12. The CDR3 spans 15 residues. CDR3 protein: CASRTPTGSRQPQHF. The CDR3 nucleotides read TGTGCCAGCAGGACCCCGACAGGGTCTCGGCAGCCCCAGCATTTT.

The chain recombines TRBV29-1 with TRBJ2-5, with 9 bases aligning to TRBD1. J was trimmed by 4 bases and V by 7 bases; bases with no gene match: 13. Germline V gene sequence: CDR1 SQVTM, CDR2 ANQGSEA. This CDR3 comprises 15 residues. CDR3 region: CSGRYYRGPGETQYF. The CDR3 nucleotides read TGCAGCGGACGATATTACAGGGGGCCGGGAGAGACCCAGTACTTC.

This clonotype appeared many times. The chain is built from TRBV20-1 and TRBJ2-7, with D perhaps assigned TRBD1 or TRBD2 (5 bases each). V was trimmed by 2 bases and J by 2 bases, leaving 16 bases between them. The germline gives CDR1 DFQATT, CDR2 SNEGSKA (reference sequence). The CDR3 extends over 15 amino acids. The CDR3 here is CSARRVGDQTYEQYF. The CDR3 DNA sequence: TGCAGTGCTAGACGGGTGGGGGATCAGACCTACGAGCAGTACTTC.

This clonotype was seen at least ten times. The chain joins TRBV6-1 to TRBJ1-2; no clear D gene. Germline V gene sequence: CDR1 MNHNS, CDR2 SASEGT. V was trimmed by 5 bases and J by 4 bases, leaving 14 bases between them. The CDR3 sequence is 14 residues long. CDR3 residues: CASSTKAPSYGYTF. CDR3 nucleotide sequence: TGTGCCAGCAGTACCAAAGCACCGTCCTATGGCTACACCTTC.

This clonotype was picked up many times. The V gene is TRBV20-1, the J gene TRBJ1-1; TRBD1 might be the D (6 bases). The CDR3 spans 14 residues. V lost 0 bases and J lost 11, with 19 bases in between. CDR1 DFQATT and CDR2 SNEGSKA come from the germline V gene (reference sequence). Here the CDR3 DNA reads TGCAGTGCTAGAGACACAGGGACATTCGAGGCGGCTTTCTTT. Translated, it gives CSARDTGTFEAAFF.

This clonotype appeared many times. V gene TRBV12-3 or TRBV12-4 combines with J gene TRBJ1-1, with D possibly TRBD1 on 6 matching bases. The CDR3 consists of 14 residues. V was clipped by 6 bases and J by 5 bases, with 16 bases between them. Written as DNA, the CDR3 is TGTGCCAGCAGCACTCACAGGGTCGGTACTGAAGCTTTCTTT. Translation gives CASSTHRVGTEAFF.

This clonotype showed up many times. V gene TRBV7-9 combines with J gene TRBJ1-2, with no clear D. The CDR3 sequence is 14 residues long. Germline CDR1 SEHNR, CDR2 FQNEAQ (reference sequence). Trimming pared 1 base from V and 5 bases from J, leaving 11 bases between. CDR3 coding DNA: TGTGCCAGCAGCTTAGAGGGTCGGTTTTATGGCTACACCTTC. Translation: CASSLEGRFYGYTF.

This clonotype was seen at least ten times. The rearrangement uses TRBV5-5 and TRBJ1-4, with D hard to call. The CDR3 has 15 amino acids. Germline loops: CDR1 SGHKS, CDR2 YYEKEE (reference sequence). Trimming left V 3 bases short and J 5 bases short, with 14 bases between. CDR3: CASSSRTVLNEKLFF. CDR3 nucleotides: TGTGCCAGCAGCTCAAGGACCGTACTAAATGAAAAACTGTTTTTT.

This clonotype was observed many times. The chain combines TRBV7-9 with TRBJ1-4; 11 bases agree with TRBD1. The CDR3 spans 15 residues. Germline CDR1 SEHNR, CDR2 FQNEAQ (reference sequence). J was trimmed by 8 bases and V by 4 bases; bases with no gene match: 6. CDR3 in amino acids: CASSSGTGGREKLFF. CDR3 sequence (DNA): TGTGCCAGCAGCTCAGGGACAGGGGGACGCGAAAAACTGTTTTTT. Supplemented by reference TRBV7-9 and TRBJ1-4, the full variable domain reads DTGVSQNPRHKITKRGQNVTFRCDPISEHNRLYWYRQTLGQGPEFLTYFQNEAQLEKSRLLSDRFSAERPKGSFSTLEIQRTEQGDSAMYLCASSSGTGGREKLFFGSGTQLSVL.

In this sample, this clonotype turned up a few times. This chain joins TRBV2 and TRBJ2-7, with D possibly being TRBD1 or TRBD2 (6 bases each). Trimming removed 7 bases from V and 0 bases from J, with 16 bases in between. Germline V gene sequence: CDR1 SNHLY, CDR2 FYNNEI. The CDR3 runs to 15 residues. The CDR3 region is CASTEWGADSYEQYF. DNA for the CDR3: TGTGCCAGCACCGAATGGGGGGCCGACTCCTACGAGCAGTACTTC.

This clonotype was seen at least ten times. The rearrangement links TRBV29-1 to TRBJ2-5; 9 nucleotides align to TRBD1. The CDR3 spans 12 residues. V lost 8 bases, J lost 5 bases, and 6 bases stayed unmatched. Germline CDR1 reads SQVTM; CDR2 reads ANQGSEA. The CDR3 reads CSLTGGEETQYF. The CDR3 DNA sequence: TGCAGCCTAACAGGGGGCGAGGAGACCCAGTACTTC.

This clonotype was picked up many times. The chain uses TRBV5-1 and TRBJ1-1, with D hard to call. The CDR3 consists of 13 residues. V was shortened by 4 bases and J by 8 bases, with 15 bases between the two germline ends. In germline, CDR1 is SGHRS, CDR2 YFSETQ. The CDR3 sequence: CASSRMRLEEAFF. The CDR3 coding sequence is TGCGCCAGCAGCAGAATGCGGTTGGAAGAAGCTTTCTTT.

This clonotype was observed many times. The rearrangement joins TRBV18 to TRBJ2-1, with TRBD2 matching over 14 bases. V shed 3 bases and J 7 bases; nucleotides not matched to a gene: 5. The CDR3 runs to 16 residues. Germline CDR1 is KGHSH and CDR2 is LQKENI. CDR3: CASSPGLAGGGNEQFF. The CDR3, as DNA: TGTGCCAGCTCACCCGGACTAGCGGGGGGAGGAAATGAGCAGTTCTTC.

This clonotype came up many times. CDR3: CASSLYRGLRKLFF. The CDR3 DNA reads as TGTGCCAGCAGTTTGTACAGGGGGCTTCGGAAACTGTTTTTT. The rearrangement joins TRBV12-3 or TRBV12-4 to TRBJ1-4; 9 nucleotides agree with TRBD1. CDR3 length equals 14 residues. The V gene end was trimmed by 3 bases and the J gene end by 11 bases; junction bases not matched to a gene: 7.